This T cell receptor (beta chain) was captured by sequencing in a study of naive and memory T cell subsets (dated by TCRdb to about 2017). Study-wide context: In the figure summarizing the skin biopsy and whole blood samples, some 10 blood donors, 7 tuberculin skin test biopsies and 3 saline control biopsies were reported. PCR2 was typically run as a SYBR Green qPCR and stopped at a set threshold, although low-input samples could use end-point PCR of five to six cycles instead. Study-wide findings and limitations: The RNA-based method was acknowledged as potentially sensitive to TCR transcript changes with T cell activation and differentiation.

There are many counts of this clonotype. Its antigen is still unknown. Within one base of it there is no much larger clone, and no base qualities were kept. For whole blood analysis, less than 3 ml of peripheral blood was collected from healthy adult volunteers into Tempus tubes, and RNA was extracted following the manufacturer's instructions. The study reported a robust and sensitive protocol to amplify, sequence and analyze TCRs, based on 3' ligation of a UMI-containing oligonucleotide to TCR cDNA. Total RNA was used without cell sorting and was treated with RQ1 DNase before reverse transcription, with a target input of about 1 to 1,100 ng. Libraries were prepared from skin biopsies and whole blood so that pipeline robustness could be tested in samples in which T cells form a minority population. Library generation was performed with 5' RACE. For the blood and skin samples, reverse transcription of TCR RNA was done with SuperScript IV along with alpha and beta constant region primers. The ligated cDNA was amplified in four rounds of PCR with nested alpha and beta constant region primers together with the SP2 primer. An oligonucleotide carrying the Illumina SP2 primer and a UMI was ligated to the 3' end of the cDNA by means of T4 RNA ligase 1. To prevent hairpin formation, the 12-nucleotide UMI was made up of two random hexamers with an eight-base spacer between them. From the second PCR onward, TCR alpha and beta chain libraries were processed separately, and dual indexing was applied for multiplexing. After pooling, the indexed libraries were analyzed by capillary electrophoresis and sequenced on either an Illumina MiSeq or NextSeq. To boost base diversity and improve cluster recognition, PhiX DNA at roughly 4.5-8% was spiked into the libraries. The study's own analysis went as follows. Demultiplexor pulled UMIs out of read 2, joined the UMIs with the TCR sequence from read 1, and separated reads according to sample indices. Decombinator identified V and J genes and V-J junctions, assigning each TCR a five-part identifier including V and J deletions. Collapsinator used UMIs to correct sequencing errors and PCR amplification heterogeneity, yielding UMI-based abundance per TCR. CDR3Translator turned identifiers into nucleotide sequence, translated that sequence into amino acids, and pulled out CDR3 regions based on terminal motifs. After normalization to the amount of input RNA, the error-corrected alpha and beta TCR counts from blood and from skin were compared. The raw public reads went through TCRdb reprocessing: fastp at Q25, MiXCR clone calling, in-frame beta chains kept. Rows merge per CDR3 protein into single entries with the most common DNA and genes. Here the V and J calls rest on TCRdb's processing, not on the authors' analysis. The sample records 20,000 to 25,000 distinct CDR3 sequences, around 4.2% of which are singletons. The leading ten clones occupy less than 9% of the sample.

V is cut back by 4 bases and J by 10 bases, with 6 bases in the junction unmatched. The CDR1 and CDR2 encoded by the germline V gene are SQVTM and ANQGSEA. Counted from cysteine to phenylalanine, this CDR3 has 13 amino acids. Only the CDR3 region is kept as DNA, spanning 39 bases read in frame from base 1. This sequence uses TRBV29-1 and TRBJ1-4; 10 of the junction bases match TRBD1. The receptor was isolated from a male donor in good health. The nucleotide sequence is given as TGCAGCGTTGCTCGGGACAGGGGTGGAAAACTGTTTTTT. The encoded protein is CSVARDRGGKLFF.